The source of this T cell receptor (beta chain) is a study of shared clonotypes between healthy human individuals. Study outcomes and limitations: Naive CD4 clonotypes were shared across several donors at around 5%.

The CDR3 totals 16 residues. Trimming cost V 4 bases and J 0 bases, with 12 bases left between them. Germline lookup yields CDR1 SGHAT and CDR2 FQNNGV. Remarks on this clone: The antigen is unknown.

Subsets obtained from CD4+ cells comprised CD45RA+ naive and CD45RA-negative memory cells. How the authors handled the data: Filtering differed for immunoSEQ, which gave only junction sequences without quality scores. This table comes from immunoSEQ multiplex PCR, and its TCRdb copy is limited to in-frame clones, with some not included. The DNA gave D and trimming, while V, J and clone size come from that table. The table includes approximately 640,000 clones, 72% detected once. The clonotype originates from a woman in her 30s in good health. Source material: memory CD4+ T cells sorted from blood. Subset of the sample: CD45RA-negative fraction. V and J are TRBV11-2 and TRBJ1-4; D is undetermined. DNA for the CDR3: TGTGCCAGCAGCTCACCACACCAAGCAACTAATGAAAAACTGTTTTTT. Protein product: CASSSPHQATNEKLFF.